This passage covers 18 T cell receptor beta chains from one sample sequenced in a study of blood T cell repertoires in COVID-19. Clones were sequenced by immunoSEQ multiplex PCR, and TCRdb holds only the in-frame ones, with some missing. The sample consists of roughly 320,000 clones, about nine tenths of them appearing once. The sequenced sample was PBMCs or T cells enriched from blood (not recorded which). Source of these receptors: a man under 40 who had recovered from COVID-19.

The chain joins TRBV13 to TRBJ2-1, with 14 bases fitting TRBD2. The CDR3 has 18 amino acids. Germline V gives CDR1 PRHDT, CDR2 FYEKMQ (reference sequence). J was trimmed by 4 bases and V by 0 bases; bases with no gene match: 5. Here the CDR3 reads CASSLGTSGRAGYNEQFF. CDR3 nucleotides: TGTGCCAGCAGCTTAGGGACTAGCGGGAGGGCCGGATACAATGAGCAGTTCTTC.

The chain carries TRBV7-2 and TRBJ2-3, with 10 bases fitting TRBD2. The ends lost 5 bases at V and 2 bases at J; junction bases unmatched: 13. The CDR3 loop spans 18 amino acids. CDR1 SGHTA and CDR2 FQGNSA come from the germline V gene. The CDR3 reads CASSLERTSGYFTDTQYF. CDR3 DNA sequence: TGTGCCAGCAGCCTTGAACGGACTAGCGGATATTTCACAGATACGCAGTATTTT.

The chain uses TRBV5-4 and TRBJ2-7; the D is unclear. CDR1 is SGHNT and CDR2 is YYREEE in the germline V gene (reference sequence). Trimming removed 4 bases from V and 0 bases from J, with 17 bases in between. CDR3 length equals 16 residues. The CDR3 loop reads CASSPPASLSSYEQYF. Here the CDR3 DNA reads TGTGCCAGCAGCCCCCCGGCTAGTTTGAGCTCCTACGAGCAGTACTTC.

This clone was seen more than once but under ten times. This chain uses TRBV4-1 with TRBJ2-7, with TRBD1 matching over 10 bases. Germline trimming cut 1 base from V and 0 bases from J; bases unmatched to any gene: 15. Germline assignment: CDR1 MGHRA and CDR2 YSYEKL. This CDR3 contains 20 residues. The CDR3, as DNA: TGCGCCAGCAGCCAAGCGCCATGGGGGACAGGGGCCAGAAGCTCCTACGAGCAGTACTTC. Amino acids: CASSQAPWGTGARSSYEQYF.

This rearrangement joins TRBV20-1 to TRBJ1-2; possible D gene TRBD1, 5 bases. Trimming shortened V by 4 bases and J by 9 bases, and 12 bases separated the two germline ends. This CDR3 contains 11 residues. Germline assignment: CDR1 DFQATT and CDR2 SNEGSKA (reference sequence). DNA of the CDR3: TGCAGTGCTACGACAGATAAGAGCTACACCTTC. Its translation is CSATTDKSYTF.

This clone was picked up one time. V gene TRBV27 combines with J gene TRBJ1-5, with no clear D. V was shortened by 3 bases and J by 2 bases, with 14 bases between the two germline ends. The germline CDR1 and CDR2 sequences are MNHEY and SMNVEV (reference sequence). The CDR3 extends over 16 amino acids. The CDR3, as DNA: TGTGCCAGCAGTTTTGGGCCAAAATTGGGCAATCAGCCCCAGCATTTT. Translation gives CASSFGPKLGNQPQHF.

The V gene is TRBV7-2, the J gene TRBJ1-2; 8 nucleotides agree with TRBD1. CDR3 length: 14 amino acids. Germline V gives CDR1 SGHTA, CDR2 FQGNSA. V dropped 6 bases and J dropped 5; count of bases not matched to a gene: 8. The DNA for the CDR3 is TGTGCCAGCAGGGGGACAGGTCTGAGGTATGGCTACACCTTC. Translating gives CASRGTGLRYGYTF.

The CDR3 nucleotides read TGTGCCTGGAGTGCCAGGGGTAACACTGAAGCTTTCTTT. Encoded protein: CAWSARGNTEAFF. V and J are TRBV30 and TRBJ1-1; weak D call: TRBD1 (6 bases). CDR1 is GTSNPN, CDR2 SVGIG, per germline (reference sequence). The CDR3 loop spans 13 amino acids. Trimming stripped 1 base from V and 2 bases from J, with 8 bases between.

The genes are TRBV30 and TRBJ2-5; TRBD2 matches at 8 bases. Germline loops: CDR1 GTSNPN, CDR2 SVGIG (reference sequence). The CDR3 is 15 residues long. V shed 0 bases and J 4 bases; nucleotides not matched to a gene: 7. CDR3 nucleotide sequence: TGTGCCTGGAGTGTCTCCAGCGGGAGATTAGAGACCCAGTACTTC. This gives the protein CAWSVSSGRLETQYF.

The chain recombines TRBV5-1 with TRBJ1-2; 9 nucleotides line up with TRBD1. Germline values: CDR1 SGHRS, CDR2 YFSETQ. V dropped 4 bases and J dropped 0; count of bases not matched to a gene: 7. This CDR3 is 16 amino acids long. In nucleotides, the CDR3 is TGCGCCAGCAGCGCGGACAGGGGACCTACTAACTATGGCTACACCTTC. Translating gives CASSADRGPTNYGYTF.

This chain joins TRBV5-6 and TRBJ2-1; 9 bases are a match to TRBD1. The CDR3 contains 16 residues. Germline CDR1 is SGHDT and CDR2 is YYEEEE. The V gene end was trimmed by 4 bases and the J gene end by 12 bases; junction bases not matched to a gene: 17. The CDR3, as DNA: TGTGCCAGCAGCCTCCCCTCCGGGACAGGGACACGTGGGCAGTTCTTC. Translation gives CASSLPSGTGTRGQFF.

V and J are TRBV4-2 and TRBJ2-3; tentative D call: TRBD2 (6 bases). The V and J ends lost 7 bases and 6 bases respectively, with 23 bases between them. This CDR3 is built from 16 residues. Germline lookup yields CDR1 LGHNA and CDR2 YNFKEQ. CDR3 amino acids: CASKGGIRTHTDTQYF. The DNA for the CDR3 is TGTGCCAGCAAAGGAGGGATTAGGACTCATACGGATACGCAGTATTTT.

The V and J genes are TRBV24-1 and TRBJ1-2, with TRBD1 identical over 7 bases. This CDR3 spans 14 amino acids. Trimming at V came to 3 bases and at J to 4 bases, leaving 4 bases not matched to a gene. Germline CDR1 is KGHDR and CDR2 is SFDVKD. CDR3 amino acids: CATSDQTGSYGYTF. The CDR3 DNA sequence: TGTGCCACCAGTGATCAGACAGGGAGCTATGGCTACACCTTC.

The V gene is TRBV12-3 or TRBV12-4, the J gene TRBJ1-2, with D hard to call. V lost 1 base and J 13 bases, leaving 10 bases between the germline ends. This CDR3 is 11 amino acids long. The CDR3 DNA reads TGTGCCAGCAGTTTAGGGTGGCATACCACCTTC. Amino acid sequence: CASSLGWHTTF.

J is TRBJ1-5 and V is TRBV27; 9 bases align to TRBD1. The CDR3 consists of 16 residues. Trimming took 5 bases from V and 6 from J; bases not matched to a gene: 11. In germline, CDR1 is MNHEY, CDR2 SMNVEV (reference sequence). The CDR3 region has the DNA TGTGCCAGCAGTCAGGACAGGGGCGCCCGGGGTCAGCCCCAGCATTTT. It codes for CASSQDRGARGQPQHF.

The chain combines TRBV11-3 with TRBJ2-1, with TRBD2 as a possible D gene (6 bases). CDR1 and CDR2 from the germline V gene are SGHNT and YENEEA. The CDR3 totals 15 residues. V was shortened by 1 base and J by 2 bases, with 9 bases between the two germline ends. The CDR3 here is CASSLGPGAYNEQFF. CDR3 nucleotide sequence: TGTGCCAGCAGCTTAGGGCCGGGGGCCTACAATGAGCAGTTCTTC.

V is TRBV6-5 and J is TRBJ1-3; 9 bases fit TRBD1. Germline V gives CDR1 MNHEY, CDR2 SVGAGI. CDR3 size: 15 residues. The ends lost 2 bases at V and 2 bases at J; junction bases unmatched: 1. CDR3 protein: CASSYNRGPGNTIYF. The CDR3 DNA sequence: TGTGCCAGCAGTTACAACAGGGGGCCTGGAAACACCATATATTTT.

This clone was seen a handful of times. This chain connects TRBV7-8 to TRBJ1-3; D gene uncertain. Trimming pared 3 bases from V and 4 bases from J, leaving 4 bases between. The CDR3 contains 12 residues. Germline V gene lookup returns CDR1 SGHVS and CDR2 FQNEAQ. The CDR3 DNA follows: TGTGCCAGCAGCTTCCAGGGAAACACCATATATTTT. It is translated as CASSFQGNTIYF. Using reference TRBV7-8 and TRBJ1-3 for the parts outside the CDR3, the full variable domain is GAGVSQSPRYKVAKRGQDVALRCDPISGHVSLFWYQQALGQGPEFLTYFQNEAQLDKSGLPSDRFFAERPEGSVSTLKIQRTQQEDSAVYLCASSFQGNTIYFGEGSWLTVV.